What follows are 29 T cell receptor beta chains derived from one specimen sequenced in a study of technical replicates of blood from several donors. Profiling relied on immunoSEQ multiplex PCR, and the TCRdb table lists in-frame clones only, not all of them. Among about 50,000 clones, around 96% were seen once, and the ten largest hold 0.35% to 0.45%. The sequenced sample was T cells isolated from PBMCs. Receptor source: a human donor in good health.

This clone was recorded only once. This sequence joins TRBV5-1 and TRBJ2-3; D is perhaps TRBD2 (5 bases). Germline CDR1 SGHRS, CDR2 YFSETQ. Trimming stripped 2 bases from V and 0 bases from J, with 7 bases between. The CDR3 runs to 14 residues. The CDR3 reads CASSFEGSTDTQYF. The CDR3 DNA sequence: TGCGCCAGCAGCTTCGAGGGTAGCACAGATACGCAGTATTTT.

The V gene is TRBV11-3, the J gene TRBJ1-1; D is ambiguous. CDR1 is SGHNT and CDR2 is YENEEA in the germline V gene. With 3 bases removed from V and 0 bases from J, the gap between germline ends came to 5 bases. There are 13 residues in the CDR3. CDR3 DNA sequence: TGTGCCAGCAGCTTCGAGTTGAACACTGAAGCTTTCTTT. Its translation is CASSFELNTEAFF.

J is TRBJ2-2 and V is TRBV11-2, with a weak D call TRBD1 (6 bases). The V and J ends lost 4 bases and 2 bases respectively, with 8 bases between them. Per the germline V gene, CDR1 is SGHAT and CDR2 is FQNNGV. The CDR3 covers 14 residues. The DNA of the CDR3 is TGTGCCAGCAGCTGGGGGCCTAACACCGGGGAGCTGTTTTTT. Its translation is CASSWGPNTGELFF.

The chain carries TRBV10-1 and TRBJ2-3, with a tentative D call TRBD2 (7 bases). This CDR3 region has 16 residues. Germline CDR1 WNHNN, CDR2 SYGVQD (reference sequence). Trimming took 6 bases from V and 1 from J, leaving 17 bases between them. The CDR3 bases are TGCGCCAGCAGCCCGGAGGGGGGGAGCCGCACAGATACGCAGTATTTT. Its translation: CASSPEGGSRTDTQYF.

The genes are TRBV11-1 and TRBJ2-7; 10 bases line up with TRBD2. With V trimmed by 5 bases and J by 3 bases, 7 bases remained unmatched. The CDR3 loop spans 15 amino acids. CDR1 and CDR2 from the germline V gene are SGHAT and FQDESV (reference sequence). In DNA form, the CDR3 reads TGTGCCAGCAGCCCCATACTAGCGGGACACTACGAGCAGTACTTC. Its protein is CASSPILAGHYEQYF. The entire variable domain, with the rest obtained from reference TRBV11-1 and TRBJ2-7, is as follows: EAEVAQSPRYKITEKSQAVAFWCDPISGHATLYWYRQILGQGPELLVQFQDESVVDDSQLPKDRFSAERLKGVDSTLKIQPAELGDSAMYLCASSPILAGHYEQYFGPGTRLTVT.

The V gene is TRBV5-4, the J gene TRBJ2-7; 8 bases match TRBD1. Unmatched junction bases numbered 5, after V lost 0 bases and J lost 6 bases. Germline lookup yields CDR1 SGHNT and CDR2 YYREEE (reference sequence). This CDR3 has 14 amino acids. CDR3 in DNA: TGTGCCAGCAGCTTGGACAGGGGGTCGAGCGAGCAGTACTTC. Its translation is CASSLDRGSSEQYF.

CDR3 protein: CASSLRGGSSYNEQFF. The CDR3 region has the DNA TGTGCCAGCAGCTTAAGAGGCGGGAGCTCCTACAATGAGCAGTTCTTC. V and J are TRBV7-3 and TRBJ2-1, with TRBD2 matching over 7 bases. J gave up 0 bases and V 1 base, and 3 bases lay outside the gene matches. Germline V gives CDR1 SGHTA, CDR2 FQGTGA. This CDR3 has 16 residues.

This chain links TRBV29-1 with TRBJ2-5, with 11 positions matching TRBD2. CDR1 and CDR2 (germline): SQVTM, ANQGSEA. This CDR3 has 14 amino acids. V lost 6 bases, J lost 4 bases, and 7 bases stayed unmatched. The CDR3 DNA is TGCAGCGTGTCACTAGCGGGAGTGGTAGAGACCCAGTACTTC. Encoded protein: CSVSLAGVVETQYF.

For the CDR3, the DNA is TGTGCCAGCAGCGTTACAGGAGCAGGGACCTACGAGCAGTACTTC. It specifies CASSVTGAGTYEQYF. The rearrangement joins TRBV9 to TRBJ2-7; D is perhaps TRBD1 (5 bases). This CDR3 is 15 amino acids long. Trimming removed 2 bases at V and 2 bases at J, with 14 bases between. Germline CDR1 reads SGDLS; CDR2 reads YYNGEE.

The chain joins TRBV27 to TRBJ1-5; D unresolved. Between the trimmed V and J ends, which lost 3 bases and 4 bases, there was a span of 7 bases. Germline V gene sequence: CDR1 MNHEY, CDR2 SMNVEV (reference sequence). This CDR3 contains 13 residues. DNA for the CDR3: TGTGCCAGCAGTTTTACAGCAAATCAGCCCCAGCATTTT. Translated: CASSFTANQPQHF.

The rearrangement joins TRBV7-9 to TRBJ2-7; D is unresolved. The ends were cut back, 5 bases at V and 3 bases at J, with 5 bases in the middle. The CDR3 runs 11 residues. Germline V lookup: CDR1 SEHNR, CDR2 FQNEAQ (reference sequence). The CDR3 is CASSLRYEQYF. CDR3 sequence (DNA): TGTGCCAGCAGCCTACGCTACGAGCAGTACTTC. Full variable domain (remainder filled in from reference TRBV7-9 and TRBJ2-7): DTGVSQNPRHKITKRGQNVTFRCDPISEHNRLYWYRQTLGQGPEFLTYFQNEAQLEKSRLLSDRFSAERPKGSFSTLEIQRTEQGDSAMYLCASSLRYEQYFGPGTRLTVT.

This clone has just a few counts. The chain carries TRBV6-4 and TRBJ2-2; TRBD2 might be the D (5 bases). Germline CDR1 reads MRHNA; CDR2 reads SNTAGT. The CDR3 is 15 residues long. V lost 6 bases to trimming and J lost 3 bases, with 14 bases between them. CDR3 in amino acids: CASSPRADYTGELFF. The CDR3 DNA sequence: TGTGCCAGCAGCCCAAGAGCGGACTACACCGGGGAGCTGTTTTTT.

This clone was counted once. The chain recombines TRBV27 with TRBJ1-2, with 7 bases identical to TRBD1. V lost 5 bases and J lost 1; bases outside the gene matches: 1. This CDR3 has 13 residues. Germline loops: CDR1 MNHEY, CDR2 SMNVEV (reference sequence). The CDR3 spells CASSRQGNYGYTF. The CDR3 DNA reads TGTGCCAGCAGTAGACAGGGTAACTATGGCTACACCTTC.

The V and J genes are TRBV28 and TRBJ1-2; D is perhaps TRBD1 (5 bases). Germline V gives CDR1 MDHEN, CDR2 SYDVKM. Trimming removed 8 bases from V and 7 bases from J, with 17 bases in between. The CDR3 runs to 13 residues. This CDR3 is CASLSQGDRGYTF. The DNA for the CDR3 is TGTGCCAGCCTAAGCCAGGGTGATCGTGGCTACACCTTC.

The chain carries TRBV5-6 and TRBJ2-3; 10 bases agree with TRBD1. The CDR3 consists of 16 residues. After removal of 3 bases from V and 6 bases from J, the junction contained 10 bases not matched to a gene. Germline V CDR1 and CDR2: SGHDT, YYEEEE. Here the CDR3 DNA reads TGTGCCAGCAGCTGGACAGGGGGGACCTCACGGGATACGCAGTATTTT. It is translated as CASSWTGGTSRDTQYF.

The genes are TRBV5-1 and TRBJ1-1, with 9 bases that match TRBD1. The CDR3 runs 14 residues. From germline, CDR1 is SGHRS and CDR2 YFSETQ. Losses at the gene ends were 8 bases for V and 3 bases for J; bases not matched to a gene: 8. The CDR3 DNA is TGCGCCAGTCAACAGGGGGCTGTGGACACTGAAGCTTTCTTT. Protein product: CASQQGAVDTEAFF.

The V and J genes are TRBV7-9 and TRBJ2-5; 11 bases agree with TRBD1. With V trimmed by 3 bases and J by 5 bases, 5 bases remained unmatched. CDR3 length: 15 residues. The germline V gene has CDR1 SEHNR and CDR2 FQNEAQ (reference sequence). CDR3 loop: CASSFWTGGLETQYF. The CDR3 DNA sequence: TGTGCCAGCAGCTTTTGGACAGGGGGCTTGGAGACCCAGTACTTC. Looking up the rest from reference TRBV7-9 and TRBJ2-5 gives the full variable domain: DTGVSQNPRHKITKRGQNVTFRCDPISEHNRLYWYRQTLGQGPEFLTYFQNEAQLEKSRLLSDRFSAERPKGSFSTLEIQRTEQGDSAMYLCASSFWTGGLETQYFGPGTRLLVL.

This clone was detected once. The chain combines TRBV6-5 with TRBJ1-2; possibly TRBD1 for D (6 bases). Germline CDR1 and CDR2: MNHEY and SVGAGI. The CDR3 loop spans 13 amino acids. The V end lost 5 bases, the J end lost 5 bases, and 12 bases lay between the germline ends. The CDR3 loop reads CASSDPGEYGYTF. The CDR3 region has the DNA TGTGCCAGCAGTGACCCAGGGGAGTATGGCTACACCTTC.

The chain employs TRBV18 and TRBJ1-5; D is unresolved. This CDR3 spans 14 amino acids. Trimming removed 5 bases from V and 1 base from J, with 9 bases in between. Germline loops: CDR1 KGHSH, CDR2 LQKENI. The CDR3 reads CASSLDGSNQPQHF. The CDR3, as DNA: TGTGCCAGCTCATTAGACGGGAGCAATCAGCCCCAGCATTTT.

This chain uses TRBV10-3 with TRBJ1-2; TRBD1 matches 8 bases. The CDR3 contains 13 residues. Germline V gene data show CDR1 as ENHRY and CDR2 as SYGVKD. The junction had 4 bases not matched to a gene; V was cut back by 2 bases and J by 8 bases. The CDR3 here is CAISEDDRGGYTF. The DNA for the CDR3 is TGTGCCATCAGTGAGGATGACAGGGGCGGCTACACCTTC.

J is TRBJ2-5 and V is TRBV27; 9 bases match TRBD1. The CDR3 has 16 amino acids. Germline CDR1 MNHEY, CDR2 SMNVEV (reference sequence). J gave up 0 bases and V 6 bases, and 8 bases lay outside the gene matches. CDR3: CASRTGGLYYQETQYF. DNA of the CDR3: TGTGCCAGCAGGACAGGGGGACTCTATTACCAAGAGACCCAGTACTTC.

The chain combines TRBV6-6 with TRBJ2-1; TRBD1 matches at 7 bases. Germline V CDR1 and CDR2: MNHNY, SVGAGI (reference sequence). The CDR3 consists of 15 residues. Trimming cost V 8 bases and J 4 bases; bases outside gene matches: 11. As DNA, the CDR3 is TGTGCCAGCCTGAACCACAGGGGACCGTACAATGAGCAGTTCTTC. Protein product: CASLNHRGPYNEQFF.

The chain joins TRBV5-5 to TRBJ2-7; possibly TRBD2 for D (6 bases). The CDR3 has 14 amino acids. Germline CDR1 reads SGHKS; CDR2 reads YYEKEE (reference sequence). V shed 4 bases and J shed 2 bases, with 13 bases lying between them. The chain's CDR3 is CASSHRLGAYEQYF. The CDR3 DNA reads TGTGCCAGCAGCCACCGACTAGGTGCCTACGAGCAGTACTTC. Full variable domain (missing parts from reference TRBV5-5 and TRBJ2-7): DAGVTQSPTHLIKTRGQQVTLRCSPISGHKSVSWYQQVLGQGPQFIFQYYEKEERGRGNFPDRFSARQFPNYSSELNVNALLLGDSALYLCASSHRLGAYEQYFGPGTRLTVT.

The sample holds one count of this clone. The rearrangement links TRBV9 to TRBJ2-4; 9 nucleotides agree with TRBD1. The CDR3 covers 14 residues. V shed 0 bases, J shed 6 bases, and the junction held 1 base outside the gene matches. Looked up from germline, CDR1 is SGDLS and CDR2 is YYNGEE. The CDR3, as DNA: TGTGCCAGCAGCGTAGGGGACAGGGTAAACATTCAGTACTTC. As protein: CASSVGDRVNIQYF.

The V gene is TRBV4-1, the J gene TRBJ2-7, with TRBD1 identical over 8 bases. Germline CDR1 reads MGHRA; CDR2 reads YSYEKL. The CDR3 is made up of 14 amino acids. The V segment lost 3 bases and the J segment 3 bases; nucleotides outside the gene matches: 4. The CDR3 is CASSHPGQGYEQYF. The CDR3 nucleotides are TGCGCCAGCAGCCATCCTGGACAGGGCTACGAGCAGTACTTC.

V is TRBV6-5 and J is TRBJ1-1; 8 bases align to TRBD1. This CDR3 contains 14 residues. Germline values: CDR1 MNHEY, CDR2 SVGAGI. V was clipped by 6 bases and J by 6 bases; unmatched bases: 9. The CDR3 coding sequence is TGTGCCAGCAGCTACCCGGGACAGGTCCCTGAAGCTTTCTTT. It specifies CASSYPGQVPEAFF.

This chain uses TRBV18 with TRBJ2-3; possible D gene TRBD1, 6 bases. This CDR3 comprises 15 residues. Per the germline V gene, CDR1 is KGHSH and CDR2 is LQKENI. V gave up 6 bases and J gave up 5 bases, with 18 bases separating them. CDR3 loop: CASSFGQKPLDTQYF. DNA for the CDR3: TGTGCCAGCTCCTTTGGACAGAAGCCCTTAGATACGCAGTATTTT.

The J gene is TRBJ2-7, the V gene TRBV29-1; D is possibly TRBD1 (5 bases). This CDR3 region has 12 residues. CDR1 is SQVTM, CDR2 ANQGSEA, per germline. V lost 7 bases and J 3 bases, leaving 13 bases between the germline ends. CDR3 sequence: CSGADRSYEQYF. The DNA for the CDR3 is TGCAGCGGGGCTGACAGAAGCTACGAGCAGTACTTC.

The genes are TRBV25-1 and TRBJ2-7, with 7 bases aligning to TRBD2. The germline V gene encodes CDR1 MGHDK and CDR2 SYGVNS. The CDR3 consists of 13 residues. After removal of 4 bases from V and 2 bases from J, the junction contained 2 bases not matched to a gene. CDR3 residues: CASSVGGTYEQYF. CDR3 bases: TGTGCCAGCAGTGTCGGGGGGACCTACGAGCAGTACTTC.